This TCR beta chain was found in a study of T-cell memory formation after mild COVID-19 (dated by TCRdb to 2020 to 2023). Describing the broader study: Most TCR sequence clusters were specific to one of the two donors. In a couple of donors, T-cell clones that expanded and contracted after mild COVID-19 were tracked by sequencing TCRalpha and TCRbeta repertoires over time. The cohort comprised two young, previously healthy adult volunteers, one female and one male.

Ficoll-Paque density gradient centrifugation was the method used to isolate PBMCs. CDR1 and CDR2 were assigned from the germline V gene as SGHRS and YFSETQ. V loses 3 bases, J loses 4 bases, and the germline ends lie 11 bases apart. From the cysteine up to the phenylalanine, the CDR3 has a length of 13 residues. Kept here is only the CDR3 DNA, which spans 39 bases and is read in frame from base 1. The full study reports these points: SARS-CoV-2 specificity was not confirmed for the second-wave clones peaking on day 37. The study covered only two mild cases, and larger cohorts including severe cases with pre-infection samples were considered necessary. Contracting CD4+ clones were found mainly in CM and EM memory subsets, while CD8+ clones were enriched in EMRA. Some responding clones were detected in pre-infection memory, which suggested that pre-existing cross-reactive memory T cells had joined the SARS-CoV-2 response. Clones contracting from day 15 to 85 had balanced CD4/CD8 phenotypes, while a second wave expanding from day 15 to 37 was biased towards CD4+.

The reads were generated on an Illumina NovaSeq 6000. TCRalpha and TCRbeta cDNA libraries were built by 5'RACE with constant-segment primers, adding sample barcodes and unique molecular identifiers. Trizol reagent was used to extract RNA from every sample. Amplification of the libraries took two PCR steps, and the second step added a second sample barcode plus Illumina TruSeq adapters. Sequencing of the libraries was done on an Illumina NovaSeq, producing 2 x 150 bp paired-end reads. Turning to the authors' computational methods: With migec v1.2.7, reads were demultiplexed and then collapsed into UMI-guided consensus sequences. With mixcr v2.1.11, UMI consensuses were aligned to TRA and TRB V and J templates and assembled into clonotypes. A clonotype was counted as expanded or contracted only if both edgeR and NoisET called the change significant, with noise models trained on biological replicates. For edgeR calls, the cutoffs were a false discovery rate-adjusted p below 0.01 and a log2 fold-change threshold of 1. As an exploratory analysis of dynamics, PCA with hierarchical clustering was applied to max-normalized trajectories of the 1000 most abundant clonotypes. Separately sequenced CD4+ and CD8+ repertoires were used to assign a CD4 or CD8 phenotype to each responding clone. Using fastp at Q25 and MiXCR, TCRdb reprocessed the public reads and kept productive beta chains. Each CDR3 protein gets just one entry, which takes the most common genes and DNA from the rows behind it. TCRdb, not the original authors, processed these V and J calls. A total of approximately 350,000 distinct CDR3 sequences appear in this sample, 25% to 30% of them only once. The biggest ten clones account for 13% of the sample.

A note on this clonotype: The antigen it recognizes is unknown. Base qualities are not recorded, but no much larger clone differs from it by a single base.

The source material was PBMCs or a T cell subset sorted from them (not recorded which). The rearrangement joined TRBV5-1 to TRBJ2-7; confidence is insufficient to name the D gene. The origin of this receptor is an adult woman who had mild COVID-19 (a few samples of this study predate the infection). The sample titles of this study are shuffled in the database, so cell type and time point are left out; the donor was told from shared clones. The CDR3 in this case is CASSSNPLYEQYF. Read as DNA, the sequence is TGCGCCAGCAGCTCTAACCCATTATACGAGCAGTACTTC.